The 8 T cell receptor beta chains below were found in one sample sequenced in a study of T cells in Graves' hyperthyroidism and ophthalmopathy. TCR beta CDR3 sequences were amplified from RNA transcripts. Initially, a first-round RT-PCR of the TCR CDR3 employed the HTBI primer set. TCRdb reprocessed the multiplex PCR reads with MiXCR, giving one entry per CDR3 protein. The sample holds around 570,000 distinct CDR3 sequences, 15% to 20% seen once. Sequencing was performed on blood. The receptors were sampled from a man in his forties with Graves' ophthalmopathy.

This clonotype was counted ten times or more. The chain combines TRBV18 with TRBJ2-1, with 8 bases lining up with TRBD1. The germline CDR1 and CDR2 sequences are KGHSH and LQKENI. Trimming at V came to 3 bases and at J to 3 bases, leaving 1 base not matched to a gene. The CDR3 is 14 amino acids. Here the CDR3 reads CASSPGQGYNEQFF. CDR3 bases: TGTGCCAGCTCACCCGGACAGGGCTACAATGAGCAGTTCTTC.

This clonotype was seen a few times. The J gene is TRBJ1-4, the V gene TRBV30; a possible D gene is TRBD1 (5 bases). Trimming shortened V by 1 base and J by 4 bases, and 7 bases separated the two germline ends. Looked up from germline, CDR1 is GTSNPN and CDR2 is SVGIG (reference sequence). This CDR3 has 13 amino acids. The CDR3 nucleotides are TGTGCCTGGAGTGGACAGCTTAATGAAAAACTGTTTTTT. This gives the protein CAWSGQLNEKLFF.

This clonotype was observed a few times. Here the CDR3 DNA reads TGTGCCACCGAGCGGGACTACGAGCAGTACTTC. This gives the protein CATERDYEQYF. This chain links TRBV24-1 with TRBJ2-7; 7 bases line up with TRBD2. The CDR3 covers 11 residues. Germline CDR1 KGHDR, CDR2 SFDVKD. V shed 9 bases and J 3 bases; nucleotides not matched to a gene: 1.

This clonotype was seen a handful of times. The genes are TRBV6-1 and TRBJ1-1; D remains unclear. The CDR3 loop spans 14 amino acids. The germline V gene has CDR1 MNHNS and CDR2 SASEGT. V lost 6 bases, J lost 11 bases, and 22 bases lay in between. The CDR3 bases are TGTGCCAGCAGCTACCCCCGGGGAAGCTCCGATGCTTTCTTT. Encoded protein: CASSYPRGSSDAFF.

The chain employs TRBV15 and TRBJ1-5; 8 bases agree with TRBD1. Germline V CDR1 and CDR2: LNHNV, YYDKDF (reference sequence). There are 16 residues in the CDR3. The trim removed 4 bases at V and 1 base at J, leaving 6 bases unmatched. Here the CDR3 DNA reads TGTGCCACCAGCACCGACAGGGGCGCCAGCAATCAGCCCCAGCATTTT. It is translated as CATSTDRGASNQPQHF.

The chain employs TRBV12-3 or TRBV12-4 and TRBJ2-5, with D unresolved. The CDR3 spans 14 residues. V was cut by 4 bases and J by 5 bases, with 14 bases left in between. CDR3 sequence: CASSSSTPRETQYF. The CDR3 DNA is TGTGCCAGCAGTTCTAGTACCCCTCGGGAGACCCAGTACTTC.

Here the CDR3 DNA reads TGCAGCGTTGAAGGGGCAGGGGGCGAGGGAAATGAGCAGTTCTTC. This gives the protein CSVEGAGGEGNEQFF. J is TRBJ2-1 and V is TRBV29-1, with 8 positions matching TRBD1. The CDR3 covers 15 residues. J gave up 7 bases and V 1 base, and 9 bases lay outside the gene matches. The germline V gene encodes CDR1 SQVTM and CDR2 ANQGSEA.

This clonotype was seen at least ten times. The chain links TRBV12-3 or TRBV12-4 to TRBJ2-1; maybe TRBD2 (6 bases). The CDR3 loop spans 15 amino acids. The V gene lost 2 bases and the J gene lost 8 bases, with 16 bases spanning the gap. The CDR3 is CASSLFAGSGDEQFF. The CDR3 DNA reads TGTGCCAGCAGTTTATTTGCGGGATCGGGCGATGAGCAGTTCTTC.